This T cell receptor beta chain was sequenced during a study of tumor-infiltrating T cells and Merkel cell polyomavirus. Turning to the study itself: The T cells studied were KLL-specific CD8+ cells against Merkel polyomavirus. Treatment was non-standardized, spanning chemotherapy, radiation and immunotherapies. Study-wide results and caveats: A limitation of this study is its small sample size. T cells against other Merkel cell polyomavirus epitopes were not captured.

Libraries were prepared by immunoSEQ multiplex PCR; TCRdb keeps only in-frame clonotypes and omits some of them. This repertoire shows around 25,000 clones, roughly nine tenths found once; its top ten account for around 2.5%. All patients' tumors stained robustly positive for Merkel cell polyomavirus Large T antigen by immunohistochemistry. Comment on this clone: Its antigen remains unknown.

The CDR3 is made up of 13 amino acids. The V end was cut by 4 bases, the J end by 3 bases, with 9 bases between. Germline CDR1 SGHDN, CDR2 FVKESK. The receptor was isolated from a man aged 45-60 years with Merkel cell carcinoma. The sample comprised lymph node tissue. The chain couples TRBV14 to TRBJ1-2; D remains unclear. As DNA, the CDR3 is TGTGCCAGCAGCCCAGAGTTATACTATGGCTACACCTTC. As protein: CASSPELYYGYTF.